This T cell receptor beta chain appears in the sequencing data of a study of blood T cell repertoires in COVID-19. The CDR3 has 17 amino acids. Per the germline V gene, CDR1 is WSHSY and CDR2 is SAAADI. J lost 3 bases, V lost 1 base, and 7 bases had no gene match. Original data processing: Quantification of nucleated cells was approximated via reference gene primer amplification. Using immunoSEQ multiplex PCR, the repertoire was profiled, and TCRdb retains in-frame clones only, with some absent. The V and J calls and clone size are taken from that table; D and trimming were inferred from the DNA. Of around 50,000 clones listed, roughly 90% are singletons.

This TCR was recovered from a human donor in a cohort sampled during active COVID-19. Specimen: peripheral blood. The chain links TRBV10-2 to TRBJ2-1, with 9 bases fitting TRBD1. The CDR3 sequence is CASSEFTGTGLYNEQFF. The CDR3 DNA is TGCGCCAGCAGTGAGTTTACCGGGACAGGGCTCTACAATGAGCAGTTCTTC.